This TCR beta chain originates from a study of blood T cell repertoires in COVID-19. Overall study: The cDNA or gDNA used as material had been derived from T cells, B-cell-depleted T cells, or PBMCs.

Participant reports of clinical history set cohort assignment. Here immunoSEQ multiplex PCR was the method, and the copy in TCRdb shows in-frame clones only, minus some. The sample lists roughly 250,000 clones; 90% to 95% were seen once. The germline V and J ends were trimmed by 1 base and 5 bases, with 9 bases remaining between them. This CDR3 comprises 13 residues. Germline loops: CDR1 LGHDT, CDR2 YNNKEL (reference sequence). The sample comprised PBMCs or T cells enriched from blood (not recorded which). The sequence was obtained from a woman aged 18-29 years who had recovered from COVID-19. J is TRBJ2-7 and V is TRBV3-1 (or the pseudogene TRBV3-2), with D possibly matching TRBD2 (5 bases). In DNA, the CDR3 is TGTGCCAGCAGCCAAGTGTCGGGGAACGAGCAGTACTTC. Amino acids: CASSQVSGNEQYF.